This T cell receptor beta chain was sequenced in a study of T cell responses to AZD1222 COVID-19 vaccine. Only in-frame clones appear in the TCRdb table, and some are missing; sequencing was by immunoSEQ multiplex PCR. The table lists 89,000 or so clones, approximately 90% of them singletons. Sample: peripheral blood, taken 28 days after the second AZD1222 dose. The receptor was derived from an adult who received the AZD1222 COVID-19 vaccine.

The CDR3 nucleotides are TGCGCCAGCAGCTTGGTTGCAGGGATGAGAAACATTCAGTACTTC. It codes for CASSLVAGMRNIQYF. V gene TRBV5-1 combines with J gene TRBJ2-4; tentative D call: TRBD1 (5 bases). Trimming removed 0 bases at V and 6 bases at J, with 13 bases between. The CDR3 length is 15 residues. Looked up from germline, CDR1 is SGHRS and CDR2 is YFSETQ.